This T cell receptor beta chain is drawn from a study of blood T cell repertoires in COVID-19. The germline CDR1 and CDR2 sequences are MDHEN and SYDVKM. The V end lost 10 bases, the J end lost 8 bases, and 20 bases lay between the germline ends. This CDR3 has 14 residues. Per the study methods: It was from reference gene primer amplification that nucleated cell counts were estimated. This table comes from immunoSEQ multiplex PCR, and its TCRdb copy is limited to in-frame clones, with some not included. V and J calls and clone size are given by that table; D and trimming were obtained from the DNA. Here the sample spans about 100,000 clones, 70% to 80% being singletons.

This sequence was found in a human donor in a cohort sampled during active COVID-19. The chain has TRBV28 and TRBJ1-4; perhaps TRBD1 as D (6 bases). The sequenced sample consisted of peripheral blood. The CDR3 reads CATTSGQGHEKLFF. Here the CDR3 DNA reads TGTGCCACCACTTCAGGGCAGGGGCACGAAAAACTGTTTTTT.